The next 27 T cell receptor beta chains were all read from a single sample in a study of T cells after yellow fever vaccination. Using its own MiXCR run on the 5' RACE reads, TCRdb lists one record per CDR3 protein. In the table there are 250,000 to 400,000 distinct CDR3 sequences, approximately 4% of which are singletons. This sample comprised PBMCs, obtained 5 days after the yellow fever booster vaccination. The source of these receptors is a man aged 18 to 30 who received the YFV17D yellow fever vaccine.

In its sample, this clonotype was seen many times. The chain employs TRBV4-3 and TRBJ2-3, with D possibly called TRBD1 or TRBD2 (5 bases each). This CDR3 comprises 17 residues. The V end lost 0 bases, the J end lost 1 base, and 14 bases lay between the germline ends. CDR1 and CDR2 from the germline V gene are LGHNA and YSLEER. The CDR3 coding sequence is TGCGCCAGCAGCCAAGATTGGGACGGCGGAGGCACAGATACGCAGTATTTT. Translating gives CASSQDWDGGGTDTQYF.

This clonotype was counted ten times or more. The V gene is TRBV5-1, the J gene TRBJ2-5, with 8 bases that match TRBD1. CDR1 is SGHRS and CDR2 is YFSETQ in the germline V gene. The CDR3 runs to 15 residues. The V gene end was trimmed by 0 bases and the J gene end by 3 bases; junction bases not matched to a gene: 4. For the CDR3, the DNA is TGCGCCAGCAGCTTGGGTGCAGGGGGCGAAGAGACCCAGTACTTC. It codes for CASSLGAGGEETQYF.

This clonotype was seen a handful of times. V gene TRBV29-1 combines with J gene TRBJ2-2; tentative D call: TRBD2 (6 bases). This CDR3 spans 14 amino acids. Looked up from germline, CDR1 is SQVTM and CDR2 is ANQGSEA. V was cut by 6 bases and J by 2 bases, with 13 bases left in between. In DNA form, the CDR3 reads TGCAGCGTGTCGGGACTCGGCAACACCGGGGAGCTGTTTTTT. Amino acid sequence: CSVSGLGNTGELFF.

This clonotype was counted ten times or more. This chain connects TRBV30 to TRBJ1-5; D ambiguous. The CDR3 runs 12 residues. The V and J ends lost 4 bases and 3 bases respectively, with 7 bases between them. The germline V gene encodes CDR1 GTSNPN and CDR2 SVGIG (reference sequence). The CDR3 loop is CAWTAANQPQHF. The CDR3 DNA is TGTGCCTGGACGGCAGCCAATCAGCCCCAGCATTTT.

The chain employs TRBV5-6 and TRBJ2-3; 11 nucleotides align to TRBD1. V shed 5 bases and J 2 bases; nucleotides not matched to a gene: 4. The CDR3 has 15 amino acids. CDR1 is SGHDT, CDR2 YYEEEE, per germline. CDR3 loop: CASSWDRGFTDTQYF. CDR3 bases: TGTGCCAGCAGTTGGGACAGGGGGTTCACAGATACGCAGTATTTT.

The sample holds many counts of this clonotype. The gene calls are TRBV6-2 or TRBV6-3 and TRBJ2-7, with unresolved D. The CDR3 is 11 residues long. Looked up from germline, CDR1 is MNHEY and CDR2 is SVGEGT. The V and J ends lost 3 bases and 3 bases respectively, with 3 bases between them. The CDR3 here is CASSYFYEQYF. The CDR3 bases are TGTGCCAGCAGTTATTTCTACGAGCAGTACTTC.

V gene TRBV9 combines with J gene TRBJ2-1; D might be TRBD2 (6 bases). This CDR3 has 15 amino acids. Germline V gene sequence: CDR1 SGDLS, CDR2 YYNGEE. V dropped 1 base and J dropped 2 bases, with 10 bases sitting between them. The CDR3 loop is CASSVWDSAYNEQFF. Written as DNA, the CDR3 is TGTGCCAGCAGCGTATGGGACTCCGCCTACAATGAGCAGTTCTTC.

This clonotype was observed many times. The chain has TRBV6-2 or TRBV6-3 and TRBJ2-3; D perhaps matches TRBD1 (6 bases). This CDR3 region has 19 residues. Looked up from germline, CDR1 is MNHEY and CDR2 is SVGEGT. V was clipped by 2 bases and J by 0 bases, with 21 bases between them. The CDR3 loop is CASSYPSGVRLASTDTQYF. CDR3 nucleotide sequence: TGTGCCAGCAGTTACCCTTCAGGGGTCCGACTTGCTAGCACAGATACGCAGTATTTT.

The CDR3 DNA sequence: TGTGCCAGCAGCTCTTGGGGGAGCACTGAAGCTTTCTTT. As protein: CASSSWGSTEAFF. The chain links TRBV6-2 or TRBV6-3 to TRBJ1-1; maybe TRBD1 (5 bases). CDR1 and CDR2 (germline): MNHEY, SVGEGT. V was pared by 6 bases and J by 4 bases, with 12 bases between. CDR3 length: 13 residues.

This clonotype came up many times. The rearrangement uses TRBV10-3 and TRBJ2-7; unclear D gene. Deletions cut 3 bases from V and 1 base from J, with 4 bases between. The CDR3 consists of 12 residues. Germline-derived CDR1 and CDR2 are ENHRY and SYGVKD. The CDR3 DNA follows: TGTGCCATCAGTGACACATCCTACGAGCAGTACGTC. Protein product: CAISDTSYEQYV.

This clonotype was recorded a few times. The chain employs TRBV27 and TRBJ2-7; the D gene is possibly TRBD1 (5 bases). The V and J ends lost 1 base and 1 base respectively, with 11 bases between them. The CDR3 totals 15 residues. Per germline, CDR1 MNHEY and CDR2 SMNVEV (reference sequence). CDR3 protein: CASSLFGRGSYEQYF. The CDR3, as DNA: TGTGCCAGCAGTTTATTCGGAAGGGGTTCCTACGAGCAGTACTTC.

Only a few counts were recorded for this clonotype. The chain carries TRBV24-1 and TRBJ2-3, with 7 bases lining up with TRBD2. The germline gives CDR1 KGHDR, CDR2 SFDVKD. Trimming took 9 bases from V and 2 from J; bases not matched to a gene: 10. The CDR3 is 15 amino acids. The CDR3 nucleotides read TGTGCCACCGCAACCTCAGCGGGAAACACAGATACGCAGTATTTT. Its protein is CATATSAGNTDTQYF.

The rearrangement joins TRBV14 to TRBJ2-5, with 10 bases fitting TRBD2. This CDR3 has 16 residues. Trimming cost V 1 base and J 3 bases; bases outside gene matches: 5. CDR1 SGHDN and CDR2 FVKESK come from the germline V gene. The CDR3: CASSQGPAGGEETQYF. DNA for the CDR3: TGTGCCAGCAGCCAAGGTCCAGCGGGGGGGGAAGAGACCCAGTACTTC.

This clonotype was observed a few times. The rearrangement joins TRBV5-1 to TRBJ2-3; D is unclear. The CDR3 is made up of 15 amino acids. Looked up from germline, CDR1 is SGHRS and CDR2 is YFSETQ. Trimming shortened V by 0 bases and J by 0 bases, and 8 bases separated the two germline ends. This CDR3 reads CASSLGSASTDTQYF. The CDR3 DNA sequence: TGCGCCAGCAGCTTGGGGTCGGCTAGCACAGATACGCAGTATTTT. Looking up the rest from reference TRBV5-1 and TRBJ2-3 gives the full variable domain: KAGVTQTPRYLIKTRGQQVTLSCSPISGHRSVSWYQQTPGQGLQFLFEYFSETQRNKGNFPGRFSGRQFSNSRSEMNVSTLELGDSALYLCASSLGSASTDTQYFGPGTRLTVL.

The chain has TRBV5-1 and TRBJ1-2; possibly TRBD1 for D (6 bases). V lost 0 bases and J 4 bases, leaving 13 bases between the germline ends. This CDR3 has 15 amino acids. From germline, CDR1 is SGHRS and CDR2 YFSETQ. CDR3 loop: CASSLGLSGAYGYTF. CDR3 nucleotides: TGCGCCAGCAGCTTGGGGTTGTCAGGGGCCTATGGCTACACCTTC.

This clonotype appeared a few times. V is TRBV4-3 and J is TRBJ2-7, with 9 bases identical to TRBD1. The CDR3 covers 15 residues. Trimming cost V 3 bases and J 4 bases; bases outside gene matches: 7. Germline assignment: CDR1 LGHNA and CDR2 YSLEER. CDR3 sequence: CASSQRDRESYEQYF. The CDR3 DNA follows: TGCGCCAGCAGCCAGCGGGACAGGGAATCTTACGAGCAGTACTTC.

This clonotype was observed a few times. This sequence joins TRBV30 and TRBJ1-2; 7 bases fit TRBD1. Looked up from germline, CDR1 is GTSNPN and CDR2 is SVGIG (reference sequence). This CDR3 is 14 amino acids long. With V trimmed by 5 bases and J by 8 bases, 14 bases remained unmatched. CDR3 region: CAWYPGGGPRGYTF. The CDR3 DNA reads TGTGCCTGGTACCCTGGAGGGGGCCCTAGAGGCTACACCTTC.

This clonotype was recorded at least ten times. The rearrangement joins TRBV28 to TRBJ2-5; 8 nucleotides align to TRBD2. In germline, CDR1 is MDHEN, CDR2 SYDVKM. The CDR3 extends over 15 amino acids. J was trimmed by 0 bases and V by 6 bases; bases with no gene match: 6. This chain's CDR3 is CASRRASGYQETQYF. The DNA for the CDR3 is TGTGCCAGCAGGAGGGCTAGCGGGTACCAAGAGACCCAGTACTTC.

This clonotype has more than one count but fewer than ten. V usage is TRBV5-1 and J usage is TRBJ1-2; unclear D gene. CDR1 is SGHRS, CDR2 YFSETQ, per germline. The V end was cut by 5 bases, the J end by 6 bases, with 11 bases between. The CDR3 has 12 residues. The CDR3 sequence is CASRVPSDGYTF. In DNA form, the CDR3 reads TGCGCCAGCAGGGTCCCCTCGGATGGCTACACCTTC.

In this sample, this clonotype turned up a few times. The chain uses TRBV7-8 and TRBJ2-5; D unresolved. Trimming cost V 5 bases and J 1 base, with 20 bases left between them. The length of the CDR3 is 17 residues. Germline V gene data show CDR1 as SGHVS and CDR2 as FQNEAQ. Written as DNA, the CDR3 is TGTGCCAGCAGCCCCGCTAAGGTGCTGCCGCGCCAAGAGACCCAGTACTTC. Protein: CASSPAKVLPRQETQYF.

This clonotype was recorded many times. This chain connects TRBV20-1 to TRBJ2-7; D remains unclear. Trimming shortened V by 5 bases and J by 3 bases, and 17 bases separated the two germline ends. The CDR3 is made up of 14 amino acids. Germline loops: CDR1 DFQATT, CDR2 SNEGSKA (reference sequence). The CDR3 bases are TGCAGTGCTGGTCCTGCACCTCCCTACTACGAGCAGTACTTC. Its protein product is CSAGPAPPYYEQYF.

This clonotype has a count of ten or more. The chain couples TRBV5-5 to TRBJ1-2; D unclear. The CDR3 totals 16 residues. V was pared by 2 bases and J by 0 bases, with 14 bases between. Germline V gene lookup returns CDR1 SGHKS and CDR2 YYEKEE (reference sequence). The CDR3 sequence is CASSFSVMDANYGYTF. In DNA, the CDR3 is TGTGCCAGCAGCTTTTCGGTTATGGACGCTAACTATGGCTACACCTTC.

This chain links TRBV28 with TRBJ1-1; a possible D gene is TRBD1 (6 bases). This CDR3 has 14 residues. Per the germline V gene, CDR1 is MDHEN and CDR2 is SYDVKM. The germline V and J ends were trimmed by 10 bases and 4 bases, with 19 bases remaining between them. The chain's CDR3 is CATTRPQGSTEAFF. The CDR3 nucleotides read TGTGCCACCACCCGGCCGCAGGGGAGCACTGAAGCTTTCTTT.

This sequence joins TRBV19 and TRBJ1-5; 7 bases map to TRBD1. V lost 5 bases, J lost 5 bases, and 9 bases stayed unmatched. The CDR3 has 15 amino acids. The germline CDR1 and CDR2 sequences are LNHDA and SQIVND (reference sequence). Written as DNA, the CDR3 is TGTGCCAGTAGTTTCGGGACAGATTGGCATCAGCCCCAGCATTTT. This codes for CASSFGTDWHQPQHF.

In this sample, this clonotype turned up a few times. The rearrangement links TRBV24-1 to TRBJ2-2; 7 bases are a match to TRBD1. After removal of 4 bases from V and 6 bases from J, the junction contained 4 bases not matched to a gene. The CDR3 sequence is 14 residues long. Germline lookup yields CDR1 KGHDR and CDR2 SFDVKD. CDR3 region: CATSEGQHSGELFF. The CDR3 region has the DNA TGTGCCACCAGTGAGGGACAGCACTCCGGGGAGCTGTTTTTT.

This clonotype was found many times. The chain joins TRBV6-4 to TRBJ2-2, with a tentative D call TRBD1 (6 bases). Germline V gene sequence: CDR1 MRHNA, CDR2 SNTAGT. Trimming removed 4 bases from V and 0 bases from J, with 12 bases in between. The CDR3 spans 16 residues. Here the CDR3 DNA reads TGTGCCAGCAGTGTTGCACAGGGCGCGAACACCGGGGAGCTGTTTTTT. Encoded protein: CASSVAQGANTGELFF.

As concerns this clonotype: One junction end disagrees with the germline gene, perhaps due to a read error. The CDR3, as DNA: TGTGCCAGCAGTTCGACAGATACGTACGAGCAGCACTTC. Encoded protein: CASSSTDTYEQHF. The chain is built from TRBV12-3 or TRBV12-4 and TRBJ2-7, with D perhaps TRBD1 (5 bases). The CDR3 totals 13 residues.